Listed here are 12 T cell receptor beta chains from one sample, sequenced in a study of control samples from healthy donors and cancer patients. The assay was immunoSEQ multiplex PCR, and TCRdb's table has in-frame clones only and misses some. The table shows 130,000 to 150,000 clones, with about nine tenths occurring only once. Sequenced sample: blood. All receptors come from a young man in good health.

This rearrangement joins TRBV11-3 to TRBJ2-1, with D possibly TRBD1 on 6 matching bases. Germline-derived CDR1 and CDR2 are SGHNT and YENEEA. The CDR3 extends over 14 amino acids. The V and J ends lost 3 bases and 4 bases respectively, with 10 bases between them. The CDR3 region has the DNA TGTGCCAGCAGCTTTTTAGGGGGATACAATGAGCAGTTCTTC. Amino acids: CASSFLGGYNEQFF.

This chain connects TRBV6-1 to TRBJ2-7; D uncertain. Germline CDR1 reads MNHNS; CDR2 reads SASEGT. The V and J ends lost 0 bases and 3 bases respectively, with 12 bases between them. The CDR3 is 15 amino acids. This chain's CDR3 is CASSEARNFYYEQYF. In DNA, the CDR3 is TGTGCCAGCAGTGAAGCCAGGAACTTCTACTACGAGCAGTACTTC.

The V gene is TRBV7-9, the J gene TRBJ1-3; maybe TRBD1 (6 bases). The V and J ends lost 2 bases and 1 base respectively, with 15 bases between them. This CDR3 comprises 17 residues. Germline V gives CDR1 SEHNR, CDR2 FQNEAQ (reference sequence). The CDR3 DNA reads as TGTGCCAGCAGCTTACCAGACAGGTTCTCGTCTGGAAACACCATATATTTT. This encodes CASSLPDRFSSGNTIYF.

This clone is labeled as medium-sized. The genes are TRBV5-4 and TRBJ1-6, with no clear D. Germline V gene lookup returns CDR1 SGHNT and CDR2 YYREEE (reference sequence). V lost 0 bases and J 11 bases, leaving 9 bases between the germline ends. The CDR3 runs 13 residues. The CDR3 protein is CASSLGAETPLHF. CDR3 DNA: TGTGCCAGCAGCTTGGGGGCGGAGACACCCCTCCACTTT.

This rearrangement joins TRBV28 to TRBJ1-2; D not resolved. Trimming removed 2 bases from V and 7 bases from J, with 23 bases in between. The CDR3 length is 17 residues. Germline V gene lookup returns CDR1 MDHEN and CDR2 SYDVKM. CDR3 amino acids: CASSLPSSVGWRSGYTF. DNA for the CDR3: TGTGCCAGCAGTTTACCCTCCTCTGTGGGTTGGCGTTCTGGCTACACCTTC.

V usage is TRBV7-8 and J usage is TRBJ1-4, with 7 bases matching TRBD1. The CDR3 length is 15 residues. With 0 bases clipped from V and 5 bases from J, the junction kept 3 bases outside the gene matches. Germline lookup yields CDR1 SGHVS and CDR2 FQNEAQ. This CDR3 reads CASSLAVTGNEKLFF. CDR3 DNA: TGTGCCAGCAGCTTAGCCGTGACAGGGAATGAAAAACTGTTTTTT.

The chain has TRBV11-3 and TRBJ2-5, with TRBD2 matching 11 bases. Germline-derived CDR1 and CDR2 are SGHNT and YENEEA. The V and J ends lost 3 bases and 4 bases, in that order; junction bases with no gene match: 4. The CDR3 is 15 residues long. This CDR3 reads CASSFGLAGTETQYF. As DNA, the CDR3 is TGTGCCAGCAGCTTCGGACTAGCGGGTACAGAGACCCAGTACTTC. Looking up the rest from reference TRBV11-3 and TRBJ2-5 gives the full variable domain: EAGVVQSPRYKIIEKKQPVAFWCNPISGHNTLYWYLQNLGQGPELLIRYENEEAVDDSQLPKDRFSAERLKGVDSTLKIQPAELGDSAVYLCASSFGLAGTETQYFGPGTRLLVL.

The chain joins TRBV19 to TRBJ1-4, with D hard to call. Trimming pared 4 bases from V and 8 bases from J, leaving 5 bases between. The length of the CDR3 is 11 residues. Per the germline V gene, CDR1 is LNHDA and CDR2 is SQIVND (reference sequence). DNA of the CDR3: TGTGCCAGTAGTAGGGAGGAAAAACTGTTTTTT. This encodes CASSREEKLFF.

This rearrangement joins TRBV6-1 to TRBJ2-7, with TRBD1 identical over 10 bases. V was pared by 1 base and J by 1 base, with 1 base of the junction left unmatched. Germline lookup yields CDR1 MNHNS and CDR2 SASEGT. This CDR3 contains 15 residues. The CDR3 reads CASSEGTGGSYEQYF. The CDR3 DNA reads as TGTGCCAGCAGTGAAGGGACAGGGGGTTCCTACGAGCAGTACTTC.

Here the CDR3 reads CASSSGSGIGQSQHF. CDR3 in DNA: TGTGCCAGCAGTAGTGGTTCGGGGATCGGGCAGTCCCAGCATTTT. The V and J genes are TRBV28 and TRBJ1-5; D is ambiguous. The CDR3 has 15 residues. Germline values: CDR1 MDHEN, CDR2 SYDVKM. The ends were cut back, 5 bases at V and 11 bases at J, with 22 bases in the middle.

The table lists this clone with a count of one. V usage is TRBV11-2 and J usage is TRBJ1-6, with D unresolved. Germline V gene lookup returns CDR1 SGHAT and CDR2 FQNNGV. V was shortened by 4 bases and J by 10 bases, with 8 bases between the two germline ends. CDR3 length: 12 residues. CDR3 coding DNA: TGTGCCAGCAGCTCTCGACCCTCACCCCTCCACTTT. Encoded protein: CASSSRPSPLHF.

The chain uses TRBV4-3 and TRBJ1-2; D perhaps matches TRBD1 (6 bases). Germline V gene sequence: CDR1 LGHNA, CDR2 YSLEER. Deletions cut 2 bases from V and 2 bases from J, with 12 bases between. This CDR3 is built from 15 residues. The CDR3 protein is CASSQLGTTNYGYTF. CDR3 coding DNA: TGCGCCAGCAGCCAACTGGGGACAACCAACTATGGCTACACCTTC.